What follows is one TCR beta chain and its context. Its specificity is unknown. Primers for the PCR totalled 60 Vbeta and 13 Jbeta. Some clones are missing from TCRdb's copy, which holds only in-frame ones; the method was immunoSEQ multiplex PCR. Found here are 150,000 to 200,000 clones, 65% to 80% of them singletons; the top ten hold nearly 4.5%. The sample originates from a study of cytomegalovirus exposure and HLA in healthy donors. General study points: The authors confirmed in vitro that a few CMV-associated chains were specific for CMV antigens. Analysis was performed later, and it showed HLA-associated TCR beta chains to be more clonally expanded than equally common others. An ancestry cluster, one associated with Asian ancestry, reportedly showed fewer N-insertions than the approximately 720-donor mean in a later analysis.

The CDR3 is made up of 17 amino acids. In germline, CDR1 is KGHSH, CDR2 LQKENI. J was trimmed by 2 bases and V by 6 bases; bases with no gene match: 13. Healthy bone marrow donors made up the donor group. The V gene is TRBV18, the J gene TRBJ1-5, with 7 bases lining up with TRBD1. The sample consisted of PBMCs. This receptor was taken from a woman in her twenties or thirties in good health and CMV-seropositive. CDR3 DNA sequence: TGTGCCAGCTCCATAGGGGGCCCTAATACGGGCAATCAGCCCCAGCATTTT. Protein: CASSIGGPNTGNQPQHF. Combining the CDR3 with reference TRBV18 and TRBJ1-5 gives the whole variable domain NAGVMQNPRHLVRRRGQEARLRCSPMKGHSHVYWYRQLPEEGLKFMVYLQKENIIDESGMPKERFSAEFPKEGPSILRIQQVVRGDSAAYFCASSIGGPNTGNQPQHFGDGTRLSIL.